This T cell receptor (beta chain) came from a study of OX40 agonist ivuxolimab in advanced cancers. Notes on the study in general: With doses of 0.1 to 3.0 mg/kg, CD4+ and CD8+ blood T cells had undergone clonal expansion by week 6.

Regarding this clone: Its antigen is still unknown.

Generated by immunoSEQ multiplex PCR, the TCRdb table keeps only in-frame clones and is missing some. The data contain 60,000 to 85,000 clones, approximately 95% of them seen just once; the ten biggest clones take up roughly 21%. The CDR3 spans 15 residues. Per the germline V gene, CDR1 is SEHNR and CDR2 is FQNEAQ (reference sequence). V gave up 4 bases and J gave up 6 bases; unmatched junction bases: 6. The source was CD4+ or CD8+ T cells sorted from blood, collected in a trial of the OX40 agonist ivuxolimab. The origin of this receptor is an adult with an advanced solid tumor such as melanoma, head and neck, liver or kidney cancer. The chain uses TRBV7-9 and TRBJ2-1, with 10 bases matching TRBD2. The CDR3 coding sequence is TGTGCCAGCAGCTCCAGCGGGGGGGCGTCCAATGAGCAGTTCTTC. Its protein product is CASSSSGGASNEQFF. Full variable domain (rest looked up from reference TRBV7-9 and TRBJ2-1): DTGVSQNPRHKITKRGQNVTFRCDPISEHNRLYWYRQTLGQGPEFLTYFQNEAQLEKSRLLSDRFSAERPKGSFSTLEIQRTEQGDSAMYLCASSSSGGASNEQFFGPGTRLTVL.